The 18 T cell receptor beta chains in this list originate from one sample, sequenced in a study of T-cell reconstitution after alpha-beta-depleted transplantation in children. For TCRbeta, the library was prepared with unique molecular identifiers. MiXCR was run by TCRdb on the PCR reads, yielding one entry per CDR3 protein. The sample has roughly 300,000 distinct CDR3 sequences, roughly 10% seen once. This specimen consisted of peripheral blood, obtained 180 days after TCRalphabeta/CD19-depleted stem cell transplant. The receptors stem from a male patient under 10 years old who had a stem cell transplant for chronic granulomatous disease, so the T cells may come from the graft donor.

This clonotype was recorded many times. J is TRBJ2-7 and V is TRBV20-1; D perhaps matches TRBD2 (6 bases). There are 15 residues in the CDR3. Deletions cut 1 base from V and 5 bases from J, with 18 bases between. Per germline, CDR1 DFQATT and CDR2 SNEGSKA (reference sequence). The CDR3 spells CSARVGGSGQNEQYF. The CDR3 nucleotides read TGCAGTGCTAGAGTTGGGGGGAGCGGCCAGAACGAGCAGTACTTC.

With regard to this clonotype: A much larger clonotype is one base distant, so this may be a read error. The V call is TRBV7-2, the J call TRBJ2-3; 13 nucleotides line up with TRBD2. The CDR3 contains 16 residues. The germline gives CDR1 SGHTA, CDR2 FQGNSA. V trimming: 5 bases; J trimming: 5 bases; junction bases outside the gene matches: 7. As DNA, the CDR3 is TGTGCCAGCAGCCATACTAGCGGGGGGGATTTAGATACGCAGTATTTT. Translated: CASSHTSGGDLDTQYF.

This clonotype has a count of ten or more. The chain is built from TRBV4-1 and TRBJ2-5; no reliable D call. Trimming removed 4 bases from V and 3 bases from J, with 9 bases in between. The V gene's germline CDR1 is MGHRA and CDR2 YSYEKL. The CDR3 has 13 residues. The CDR3: CASSLPTEETQYF. CDR3 DNA sequence: TGCGCCAGCAGCCTCCCGACTGAAGAGACCCAGTACTTC.

Many counts were recorded for this clonotype. CDR3 nucleotide sequence: TGCAGTGCTAGGGGTACAGGGGCGGATCAGCCCCAGCATTTT. Its translation is CSARGTGADQPQHF. This chain joins TRBV20-1 and TRBJ1-5; 7 nucleotides match TRBD1. CDR3 length: 14 amino acids. From germline, CDR1 is DFQATT and CDR2 SNEGSKA (reference sequence). After removal of 3 bases from V and 5 bases from J, the junction contained 7 bases not matched to a gene.

This clonotype was counted only a few times. V gene TRBV14 combines with J gene TRBJ2-1, with D perhaps TRBD1 (6 bases). Trimming shortened V by 4 bases and J by 4 bases, and 14 bases separated the two germline ends. The CDR3 contains 15 residues. In germline, CDR1 is SGHDN, CDR2 FVKESK. CDR3 nucleotides: TGTGCCAGCAGCCTTTGGACAGCAGCGTACAATGAGCAGTTCTTC. This gives the protein CASSLWTAAYNEQFF.

This clonotype was recorded at least ten times. The rearrangement links TRBV4-2 to TRBJ2-1; the D gene could be TRBD1 or TRBD2 (5 bases each). This CDR3 contains 15 residues. The ends were cut back, 4 bases at V and 2 bases at J, with 12 bases in the middle. Germline lookup yields CDR1 LGHNA and CDR2 YNFKEQ. CDR3 residues: CASSPKLGAYNEQFF. The DNA for the CDR3 is TGTGCCAGCAGCCCCAAACTGGGGGCCTACAATGAGCAGTTCTTC.

This clonotype occurred many times. This chain links TRBV7-9 with TRBJ2-3; D is uncertain. Germline V gene lookup returns CDR1 SEHNR and CDR2 FQNEAQ (reference sequence). CDR3 size: 13 residues. Deletions cut 4 bases from V and 2 bases from J, with 7 bases between. The CDR3 loop is CASSWLNTDTQYF. CDR3 nucleotide sequence: TGTGCCAGCAGCTGGCTGAACACAGATACGCAGTATTTT.

In its sample, this clonotype was seen many times. V and J are TRBV28 and TRBJ1-6; D is perhaps TRBD1 (6 bases). The CDR3 is made up of 14 amino acids. V dropped 6 bases and J dropped 10 bases, with 16 bases sitting between them. CDR1 is MDHEN, CDR2 SYDVKM, per germline. The CDR3 bases are TGTGCCAGCAGCCTTCCCAGGGGTCCGTCACCCCTCCACTTT. This encodes CASSLPRGPSPLHF.

The sample holds many counts of this clonotype. The rearrangement links TRBV5-1 to TRBJ2-2; D gene ambiguous. The V and J ends lost 4 bases and 3 bases respectively, with 16 bases between them. Looked up from germline, CDR1 is SGHRS and CDR2 is YFSETQ. This CDR3 is built from 16 residues. The CDR3, as DNA: TGCGCCAGCAGCACAGCCCAACCCTCCGACACCGGGGAGCTGTTTTTT. This encodes CASSTAQPSDTGELFF.

Note on this clonotype: This may stem from a read error, because a much larger clone lies one nucleotide away. In nucleotides, the CDR3 is TGTGCCAGCAGCTTACCATCCGACGGACAGGGCGAGGATGAAAAACTGCTTTTT. It yields the protein CASSLPSDGQGEDEKLLF. This chain joins TRBV9 and TRBJ1-4, with 8 bases fitting TRBD1. CDR1 is SGDLS, CDR2 YYNGEE, per germline. The CDR3 runs to 18 residues.

At least ten counts were recorded for this clonotype. The chain recombines TRBV7-2 with TRBJ2-5, with 9 bases matching TRBD1. Germline V CDR1 and CDR2: SGHTA, FQGNSA. Trimming took 5 bases from V and 5 from J; bases not matched to a gene: 9. This CDR3 region has 15 residues. The CDR3 sequence: CASSVRQGEVETQYF. The CDR3 nucleotides are TGTGCCAGCAGCGTGAGACAGGGGGAAGTTGAGACCCAGTACTTC.

This clonotype was recorded many times. The V call is TRBV12-3 or TRBV12-4, the J call TRBJ2-5; D uncertain. The CDR3 spans 12 residues. V shed 8 bases and J shed 7 bases, with 14 bases lying between them. The CDR3 region is CASGNRVGTQYF. CDR3 nucleotide sequence: TGTGCCAGCGGGAATAGGGTTGGGACCCAGTACTTC.

This clonotype was observed many times. The rearrangement joins TRBV29-1 to TRBJ2-1; 12 positions agree with TRBD2. V was clipped by 6 bases and J by 9 bases; unmatched bases: 9. This CDR3 is 14 amino acids long. The germline V gene encodes CDR1 SQVTM and CDR2 ANQGSEA. CDR3 loop: CSVPTSGRSREQFF. The DNA for the CDR3 is TGCAGCGTGCCAACTAGCGGGAGGAGTCGTGAGCAGTTCTTC.

In its sample, this clonotype was seen many times. V usage is TRBV10-2 and J usage is TRBJ2-2; tentative D call: TRBD1 (5 bases). The CDR3 sequence is 13 residues long. The ends were cut back, 2 bases at V and 6 bases at J, with 7 bases in the middle. Germline V lookup: CDR1 WSHSY, CDR2 SAAADI. This chain's CDR3 is CASSELGPGELFF. The CDR3 region has the DNA TGCGCCAGCAGTGAGCTGGGGCCCGGGGAGCTGTTTTTT.

The V gene is TRBV18, the J gene TRBJ2-2; D not resolved. This CDR3 region has 16 residues. CDR1 KGHSH and CDR2 LQKENI come from the germline V gene. Trimming left V 1 base short and J 4 bases short, with 13 bases between. The DNA of the CDR3 is TGTGCCAGCTCACCACTCTCAGGCACCGGCACCGGGGAGCTGTTTTTT. Protein sequence: CASSPLSGTGTGELFF.

This clonotype came up many times. The CDR3 reads CATLQGGTEAFF. The CDR3, as DNA: TGTGCCACCCTTCAGGGTGGTACTGAAGCTTTCTTT. The chain links TRBV12-3 or TRBV12-4 to TRBJ1-1, with D tentatively TRBD1 (5 bases). Trimming left V 10 bases short and J 5 bases short, with 14 bases between. CDR3 length: 12 residues.

Remarks on this clonotype: With a much larger clone just one base away, this may be a read error. This chain connects TRBV6-5 to TRBJ2-2; D might be TRBD1 (6 bases). In germline, CDR1 is MNHEY, CDR2 SVGAGI. CDR3 length: 16 amino acids. Trimming stripped 4 bases from V and 4 bases from J, with 16 bases between. CDR3 amino acids: CASSCSAGVGTGELFF. DNA for the CDR3: TGTGCCAGCAGTTGCTCCGCAGGGGTTGGCACCGGGGAGCTGTTTTTT.

This clonotype occurred many times. The J gene is TRBJ2-2, the V gene TRBV7-2; D is possibly TRBD1 (6 bases). Germline V CDR1 and CDR2: SGHTA, FQGNSA. The V end lost 5 bases, the J end lost 6 bases, and 19 bases lay between the germline ends. The CDR3 loop spans 16 amino acids. CDR3 sequence: CASSLRTGPGSGELFF. CDR3 DNA: TGTGCCAGCAGCCTCAGAACAGGGCCGGGGTCCGGGGAGCTGTTTTTT.